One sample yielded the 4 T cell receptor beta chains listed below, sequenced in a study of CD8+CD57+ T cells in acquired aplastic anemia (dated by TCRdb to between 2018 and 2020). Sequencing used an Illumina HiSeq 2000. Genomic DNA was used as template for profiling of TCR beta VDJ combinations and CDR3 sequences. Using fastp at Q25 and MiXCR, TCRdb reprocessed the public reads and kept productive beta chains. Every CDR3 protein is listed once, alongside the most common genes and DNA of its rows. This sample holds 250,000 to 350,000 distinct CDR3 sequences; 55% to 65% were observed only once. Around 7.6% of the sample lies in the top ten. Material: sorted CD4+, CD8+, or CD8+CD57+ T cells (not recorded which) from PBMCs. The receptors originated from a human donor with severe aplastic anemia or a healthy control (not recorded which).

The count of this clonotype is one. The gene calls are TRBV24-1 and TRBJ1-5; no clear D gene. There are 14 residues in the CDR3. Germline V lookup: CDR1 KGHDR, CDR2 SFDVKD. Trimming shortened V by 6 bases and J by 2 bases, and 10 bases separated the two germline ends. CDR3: CATSSVGGNQPQHF. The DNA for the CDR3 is TGTGCCACCAGTTCAGTGGGAGGCAATCAGCCCCAGCATTTT.

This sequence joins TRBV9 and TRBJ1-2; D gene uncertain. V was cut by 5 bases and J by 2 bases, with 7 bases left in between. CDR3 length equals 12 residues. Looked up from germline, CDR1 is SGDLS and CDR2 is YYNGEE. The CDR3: CASRSENYGYTF. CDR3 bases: TGTGCCAGCAGGTCAGAGAACTATGGCTACACCTTC.

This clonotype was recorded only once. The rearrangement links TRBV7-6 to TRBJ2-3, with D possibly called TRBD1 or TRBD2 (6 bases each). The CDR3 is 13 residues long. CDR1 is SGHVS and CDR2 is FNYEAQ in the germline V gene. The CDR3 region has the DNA TGTGCTAGCGGAGGGACACTCACAGATACGCAGTATTTT. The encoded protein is CASGGTLTDTQYF. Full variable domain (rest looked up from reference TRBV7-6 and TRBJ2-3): GAGVSQSPRYKVTKRGQDVALRCDPISGHVSLYWYRQALGQGPEFLTYFNYEAQQDKSGLPNDRFSAERPEGSISTLTIQRTEQRDSAMYRCASGGTLTDTQYFGPGTRLTVL.

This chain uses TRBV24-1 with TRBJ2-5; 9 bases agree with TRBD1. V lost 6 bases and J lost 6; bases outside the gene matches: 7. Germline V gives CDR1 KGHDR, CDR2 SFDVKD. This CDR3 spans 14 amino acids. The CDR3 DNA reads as TGTGCCACCAGTTCGGGACAGGGTCTACAGACCCAGTACTTC. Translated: CATSSGQGLQTQYF.